This paragraph reports one TCR beta chain. Its antigen is still unknown. This sample is drawn from a study of EBV T-cell therapy then PD-1 blockade in nasopharyngeal carcinoma. Here immunoSEQ multiplex PCR was the method, and the copy in TCRdb shows in-frame clones only, minus some. The data show around 20,000 clones, about 88% seen once. The V and J ends lost 4 bases and 1 base respectively, with 7 bases between them. The CDR3 covers 13 residues. Germline V CDR1 and CDR2: KGHSH, LQKENI. Noted time point: 266 days after commencement of treatment, after nivolumab therapy. Treatment: AdE1-LMPpoly-expanded autologous EBV-specific T-cell therapy followed by anti-PD-1 nivolumab.

This chain links TRBV18 with TRBJ2-5; D may correspond to TRBD1 or TRBD2 (5 bases each). The TCR comes from a man aged 35-49 years with nasopharyngeal carcinoma. The input for sequencing was CD8+ T cells from blood, taken at roughly day 290 from a patient whose treatment included autologous EBV-specific T cells and nivolumab. The CDR3 region has the DNA TGTGCCAGCTCACGGGACGCCCAAGAGACCCAGTACTTC. Its translation: CASSRDAQETQYF.